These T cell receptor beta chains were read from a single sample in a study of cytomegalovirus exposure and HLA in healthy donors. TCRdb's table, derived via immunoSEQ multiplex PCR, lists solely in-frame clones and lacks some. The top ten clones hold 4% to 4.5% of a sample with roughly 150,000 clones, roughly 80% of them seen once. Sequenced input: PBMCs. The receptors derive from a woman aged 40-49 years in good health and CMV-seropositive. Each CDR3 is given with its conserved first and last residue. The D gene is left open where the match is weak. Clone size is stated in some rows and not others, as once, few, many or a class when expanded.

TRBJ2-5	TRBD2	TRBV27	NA	CASSLLSGSRETQYF	TGTGCCAGCAGTTTACTTAGCGGGAGTCGAGAGACCCAGTACTTC
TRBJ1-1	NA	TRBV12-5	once	CASALTTGNTEAFF	TGTGCTAGTGCCCTAACGACGGGAAACACTGAAGCTTTCTTT
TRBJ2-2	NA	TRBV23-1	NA	CASTLGGKEGPGELFF	TGCGCCAGCACTTTAGGAGGGAAGGAGGGTCCCGGGGAGCTGTTTTTT
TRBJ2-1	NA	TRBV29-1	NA	CSVLSLPQNNEQFF	TGCAGCGTCCTATCACTGCCCCAAAACAATGAGCAGTTCTTC
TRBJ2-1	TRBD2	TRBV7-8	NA	CASSLGTSGTYNEQFF	TGTGCCAGCAGCTTAGGGACTAGCGGTACCTACAATGAGCAGTTCTTC
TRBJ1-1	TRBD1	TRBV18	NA	CASSLQGVGNTEAFF	TGTGCCAGCTCACTACAGGGGGTAGGGAACACTGAAGCTTTCTTT
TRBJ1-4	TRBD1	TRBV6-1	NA	CASSEAHPRDRGREKLFF	TGTGCCAGCAGTGAAGCTCACCCGAGGGACAGGGGAAGGGAAAAACTGTTTTTT
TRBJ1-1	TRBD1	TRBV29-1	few	CSVGIQGAFF	TGCAGCGTTGGAATACAGGGGGCTTTCTTT
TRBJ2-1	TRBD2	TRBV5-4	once	CASSPRTSGRGYNEQFF	TGTGCCAGCAGCCCCCGGACTAGCGGGAGGGGTTACAATGAGCAGTTCTTC
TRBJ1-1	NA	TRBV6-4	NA	CASAPGAASTEAFF	TGTGCCAGTGCACCTGGGGCAGCGAGCACGGAAGCTTTCTTT
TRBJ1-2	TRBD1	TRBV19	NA	CASSMGQGSGYTF	TGTGCCAGTAGTATGGGACAGGGCAGTGGCTACACCTTC
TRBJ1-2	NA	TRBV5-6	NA	CASSLVALQGYTF	TGTGCCAGCAGCTTGGTAGCTCTTCAGGGCTACACCTTC
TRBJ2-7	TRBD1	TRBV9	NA	CASSAAGTGDYEQYF	TGTGCCAGCAGCGCGGCCGGGACAGGGGACTACGAGCAGTACTTC
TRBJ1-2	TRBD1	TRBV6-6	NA	CASSYLGTEGGYTF	TGTGCCAGCAGTTACTTGGGGACAGAAGGGGGCTACACCTTC
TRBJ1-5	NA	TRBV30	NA	CAWRGDGNQPQHF	TGTGCCTGGAGAGGGGATGGGAATCAGCCCCAGCATTTT
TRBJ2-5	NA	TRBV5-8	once	CASSLEWGVQETQYF	TGTGCCAGCAGCTTAGAGTGGGGGGTCCAAGAGACCCAGTACTTC
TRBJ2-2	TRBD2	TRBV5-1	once	CASSSITSGTNTGELFF	TGCGCCAGCAGCTCCATAACTAGCGGAACGAACACCGGGGAGCTGTTTTTT
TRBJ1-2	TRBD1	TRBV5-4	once	CASSLDRGGGYTF	TGTGCCAGCAGTCTGGACAGGGGTGGTGGCTACACCTTC
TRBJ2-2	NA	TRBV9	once	CASSVRDFNTGELFF	TGTGCCAGCAGCGTTCGGGACTTTAACACCGGGGAGCTGTTTTTT
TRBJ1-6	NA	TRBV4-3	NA	CASSPGWGGSPLHF	TGCGCCAGCAGCCCAGGTTGGGGGGGGTCACCCCTCCACTTT
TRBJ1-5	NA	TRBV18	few	CASSPMGGGIQPQHF	TGTGCCAGCTCACCAATGGGGGGAGGAATTCAGCCCCAGCATTTT
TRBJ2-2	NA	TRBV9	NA	CASSVGQGGTGELFF	TGTGCCAGCAGCGTAGGGCAGGGCGGAACCGGGGAGCTGTTTTTT
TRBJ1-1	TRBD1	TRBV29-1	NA	CSVEARPSGTGAEAFF	TGCAGCGTTGAGGCCCGACCTTCCGGGACAGGGGCTGAAGCTTTCTTT
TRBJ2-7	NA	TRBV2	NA	CASTPGGLEREQYF	TGTGCCAGCACCCCAGGGGGGCTCGAACGCGAGCAGTACTTC